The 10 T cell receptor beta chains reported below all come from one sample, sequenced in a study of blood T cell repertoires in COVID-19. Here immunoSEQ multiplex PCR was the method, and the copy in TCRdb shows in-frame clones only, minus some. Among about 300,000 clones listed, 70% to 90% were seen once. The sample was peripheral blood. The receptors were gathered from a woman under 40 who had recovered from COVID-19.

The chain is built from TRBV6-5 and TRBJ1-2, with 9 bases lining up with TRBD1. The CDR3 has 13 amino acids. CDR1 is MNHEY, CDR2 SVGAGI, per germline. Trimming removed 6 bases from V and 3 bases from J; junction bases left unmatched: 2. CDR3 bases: TGTGCCAGCAGCCGGGACAGGGACTATGGCTACACCTTC. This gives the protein CASSRDRDYGYTF.

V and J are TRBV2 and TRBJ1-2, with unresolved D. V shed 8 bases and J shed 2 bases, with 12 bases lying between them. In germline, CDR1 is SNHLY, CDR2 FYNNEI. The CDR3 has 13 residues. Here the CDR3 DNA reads TGTGCCAGCGCAGCGTTCGAAAACTATGGCTACACCTTC. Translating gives CASAAFENYGYTF.

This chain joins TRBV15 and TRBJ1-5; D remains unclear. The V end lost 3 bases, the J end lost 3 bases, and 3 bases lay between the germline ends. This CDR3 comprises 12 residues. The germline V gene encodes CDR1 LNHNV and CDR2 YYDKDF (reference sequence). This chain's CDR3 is CATSSYNQPQHF. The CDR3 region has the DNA TGTGCCACCAGCAGCTACAATCAGCCCCAGCATTTT.

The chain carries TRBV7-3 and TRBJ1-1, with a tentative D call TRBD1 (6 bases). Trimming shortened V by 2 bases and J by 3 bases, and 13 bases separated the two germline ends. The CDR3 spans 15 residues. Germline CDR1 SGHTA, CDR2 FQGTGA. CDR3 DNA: TGTGCCAGCAGCTTAGGGGGCGGCGGGTACACTGAAGCTTTCTTT. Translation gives CASSLGGGGYTEAFF.

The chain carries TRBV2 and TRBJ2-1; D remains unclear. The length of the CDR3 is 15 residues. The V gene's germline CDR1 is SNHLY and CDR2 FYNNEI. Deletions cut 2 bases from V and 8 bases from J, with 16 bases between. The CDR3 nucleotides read TGTGCCAGCAGTGAAATGGCTAGTTTAGGCGATGAGCAGTTCTTC. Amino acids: CASSEMASLGDEQFF.

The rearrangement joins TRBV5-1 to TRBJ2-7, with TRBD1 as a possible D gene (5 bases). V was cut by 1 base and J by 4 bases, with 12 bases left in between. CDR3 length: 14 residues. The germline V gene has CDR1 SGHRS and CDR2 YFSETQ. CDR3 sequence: CASSLRQTHYEQYF. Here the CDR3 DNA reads TGCGCCAGCAGCTTGCGACAGACCCATTACGAGCAGTACTTC.

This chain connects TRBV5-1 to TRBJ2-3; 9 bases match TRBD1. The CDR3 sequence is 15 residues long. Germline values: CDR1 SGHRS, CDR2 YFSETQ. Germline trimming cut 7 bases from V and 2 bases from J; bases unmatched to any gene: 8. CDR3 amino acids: CASAPDRGDTDTQYF. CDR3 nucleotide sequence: TGCGCCAGCGCCCCGGACAGGGGCGACACAGATACGCAGTATTTT. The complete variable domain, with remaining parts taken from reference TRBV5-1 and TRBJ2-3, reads KAGVTQTPRYLIKTRGQQVTLSCSPISGHRSVSWYQQTPGQGLQFLFEYFSETQRNKGNFPGRFSGRQFSNSRSEMNVSTLELGDSALYLCASAPDRGDTDTQYFGPGTRLTVL.

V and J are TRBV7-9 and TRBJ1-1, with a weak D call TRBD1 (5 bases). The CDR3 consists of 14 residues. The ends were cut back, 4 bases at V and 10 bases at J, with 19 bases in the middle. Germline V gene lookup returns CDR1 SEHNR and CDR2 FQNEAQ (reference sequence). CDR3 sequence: CASSSLRRDGGAFF. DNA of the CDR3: TGTGCCAGCAGCTCCCTTCGACGCGACGGGGGAGCTTTCTTT.

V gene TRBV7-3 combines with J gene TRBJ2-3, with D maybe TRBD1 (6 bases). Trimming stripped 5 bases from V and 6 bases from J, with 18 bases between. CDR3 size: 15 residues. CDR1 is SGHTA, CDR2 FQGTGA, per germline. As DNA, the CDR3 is TGTGCCAGCAGCGTCATGGGGGCACGAGGGGATACGCAGTATTTT. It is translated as CASSVMGARGDTQYF.

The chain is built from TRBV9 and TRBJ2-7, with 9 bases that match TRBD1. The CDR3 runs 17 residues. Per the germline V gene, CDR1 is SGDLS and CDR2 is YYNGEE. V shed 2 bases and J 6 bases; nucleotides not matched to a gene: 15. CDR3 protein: CASSVWDRDCLRPEQYF. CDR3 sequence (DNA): TGTGCCAGCAGCGTTTGGGACAGGGACTGCCTGCGGCCCGAGCAGTACTTC.